This T cell receptor (beta chain) was sequenced in a study of blood T cell repertoires in COVID-19. The CDR3 consists of 12 residues. After removal of 5 bases from V and 5 bases from J, the junction contained 1 base not matched to a gene. CDR1 is SGDLS, CDR2 YYNGEE, per germline. Assay used: immunoSEQ multiplex PCR; TCRdb lists only in-frame clones, some missing. This sample has hundreds of thousands of clones, with roughly 87% found just once. A note on this clone: The same CDR3 arises from other DNA sequences in this sample as well.

The rearrangement joins TRBV9 to TRBJ1-2; 9 nucleotides agree with TRBD1. This receptor was identified in a woman aged 25 to 39 who had recovered from COVID-19. Sequencing was carried out using PBMCs or T cells enriched from blood (not recorded which). The CDR3 DNA sequence: TGTGCCAGCAGAGGACAGGGGTATGGCTACACCTTC. It translates to CASRGQGYGYTF.